This T cell receptor beta chain was profiled in a study of blood T cell repertoires in COVID-19. Germline V gene sequence: CDR1 SGHAT, CDR2 FQNNGV. The CDR3 loop spans 13 amino acids. Method: immunoSEQ multiplex PCR; TCRdb's copy keeps in-frame clones and lacks some. The sample records tens of thousands of clones, roughly 80% being singletons. V and J are TRBV11-2 and TRBJ2-1, with 8 bases lining up with TRBD2. This clonotype originated in a woman aged 80 or over with acute or convalescent COVID-19. Material: peripheral blood. The CDR3, as DNA: TGTGCGGATGGCTTCGGGAGGGGCAATGAGCAGTTCTTC. Its protein product is CADGFGRGNEQFF.